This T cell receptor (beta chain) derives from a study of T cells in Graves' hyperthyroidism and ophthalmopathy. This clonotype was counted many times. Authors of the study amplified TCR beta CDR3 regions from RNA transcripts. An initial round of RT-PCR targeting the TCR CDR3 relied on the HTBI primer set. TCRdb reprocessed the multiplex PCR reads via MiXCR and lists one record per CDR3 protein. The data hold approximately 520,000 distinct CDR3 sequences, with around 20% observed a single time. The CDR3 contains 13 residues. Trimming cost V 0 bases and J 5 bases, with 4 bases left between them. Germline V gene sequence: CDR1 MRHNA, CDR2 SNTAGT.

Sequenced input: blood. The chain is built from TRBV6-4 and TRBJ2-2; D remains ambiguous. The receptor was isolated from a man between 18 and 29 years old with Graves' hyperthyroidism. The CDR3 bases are TGTGCCAGCAGTGACTCCGAAACCGGGGAGCTGTTTTTT. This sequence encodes CASSDSETGELFF.